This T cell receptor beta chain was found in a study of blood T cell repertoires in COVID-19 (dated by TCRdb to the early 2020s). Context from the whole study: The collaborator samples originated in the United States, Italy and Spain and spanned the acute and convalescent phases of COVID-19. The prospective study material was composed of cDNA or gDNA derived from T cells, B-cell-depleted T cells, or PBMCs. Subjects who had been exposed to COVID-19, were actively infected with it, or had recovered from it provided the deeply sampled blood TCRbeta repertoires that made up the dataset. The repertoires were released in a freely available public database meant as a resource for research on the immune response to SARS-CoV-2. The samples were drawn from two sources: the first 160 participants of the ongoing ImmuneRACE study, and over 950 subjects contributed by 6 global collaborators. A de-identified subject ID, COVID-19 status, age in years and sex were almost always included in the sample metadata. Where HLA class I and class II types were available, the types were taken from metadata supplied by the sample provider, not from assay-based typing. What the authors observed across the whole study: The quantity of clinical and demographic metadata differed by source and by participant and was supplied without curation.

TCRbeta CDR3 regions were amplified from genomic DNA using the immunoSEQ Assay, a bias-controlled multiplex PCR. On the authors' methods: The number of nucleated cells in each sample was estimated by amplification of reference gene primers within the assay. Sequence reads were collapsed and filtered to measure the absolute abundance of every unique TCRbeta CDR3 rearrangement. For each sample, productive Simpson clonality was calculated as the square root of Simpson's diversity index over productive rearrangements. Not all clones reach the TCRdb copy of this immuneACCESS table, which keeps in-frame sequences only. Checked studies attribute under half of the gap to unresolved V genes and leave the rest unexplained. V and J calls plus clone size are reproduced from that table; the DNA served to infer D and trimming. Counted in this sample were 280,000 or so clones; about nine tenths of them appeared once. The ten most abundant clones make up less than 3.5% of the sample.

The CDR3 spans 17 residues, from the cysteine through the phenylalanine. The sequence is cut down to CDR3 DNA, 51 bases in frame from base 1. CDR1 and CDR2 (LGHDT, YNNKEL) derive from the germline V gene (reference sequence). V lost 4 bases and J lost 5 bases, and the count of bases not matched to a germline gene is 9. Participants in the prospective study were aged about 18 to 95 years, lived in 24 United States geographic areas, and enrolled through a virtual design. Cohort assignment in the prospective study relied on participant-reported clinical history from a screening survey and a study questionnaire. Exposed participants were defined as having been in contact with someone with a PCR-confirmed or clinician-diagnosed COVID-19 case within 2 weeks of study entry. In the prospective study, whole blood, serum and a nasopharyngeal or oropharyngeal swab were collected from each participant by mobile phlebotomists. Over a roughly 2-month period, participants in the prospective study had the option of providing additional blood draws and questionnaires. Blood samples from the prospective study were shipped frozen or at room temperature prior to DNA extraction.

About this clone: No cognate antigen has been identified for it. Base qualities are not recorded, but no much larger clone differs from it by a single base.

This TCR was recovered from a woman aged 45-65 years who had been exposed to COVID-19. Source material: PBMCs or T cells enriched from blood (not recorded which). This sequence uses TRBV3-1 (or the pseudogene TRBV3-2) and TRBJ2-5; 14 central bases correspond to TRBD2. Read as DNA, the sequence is TGTGCCAGCAGCCTAGGCGTGACTAGCGGGGGGGCTGAGACCCAGTACTTC. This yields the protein CASSLGVTSGGAETQYF.